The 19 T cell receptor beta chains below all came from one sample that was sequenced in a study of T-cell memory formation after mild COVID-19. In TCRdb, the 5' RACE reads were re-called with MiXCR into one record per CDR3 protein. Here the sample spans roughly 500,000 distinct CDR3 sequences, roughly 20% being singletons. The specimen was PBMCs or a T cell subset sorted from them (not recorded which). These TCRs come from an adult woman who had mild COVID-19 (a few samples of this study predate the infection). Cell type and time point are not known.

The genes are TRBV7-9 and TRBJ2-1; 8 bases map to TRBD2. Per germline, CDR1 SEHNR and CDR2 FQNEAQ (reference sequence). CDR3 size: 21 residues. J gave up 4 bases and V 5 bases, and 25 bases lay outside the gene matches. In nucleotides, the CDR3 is TGTGCCAGCAGCCTCTCGGGAATCACGGGAGGGTCCTTTCCCCTTTACAATGAGCAGTTCTTC. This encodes CASSLSGITGGSFPLYNEQFF. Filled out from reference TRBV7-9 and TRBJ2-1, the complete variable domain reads DTGVSQNPRHKITKRGQNVTFRCDPISEHNRLYWYRQTLGQGPEFLTYFQNEAQLEKSRLLSDRFSAERPKGSFSTLEIQRTEQGDSAMYLCASSLSGITGGSFPLYNEQFFGPGTRLTVL.

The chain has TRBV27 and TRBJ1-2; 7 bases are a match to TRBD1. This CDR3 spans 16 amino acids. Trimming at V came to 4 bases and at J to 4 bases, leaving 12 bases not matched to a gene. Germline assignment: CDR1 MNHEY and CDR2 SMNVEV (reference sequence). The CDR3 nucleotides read TGTGCCAGCAGTTCCCAGGCCTCGGCAGGGGGCTATGGCTACACCTTC. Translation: CASSSQASAGGYGYTF.

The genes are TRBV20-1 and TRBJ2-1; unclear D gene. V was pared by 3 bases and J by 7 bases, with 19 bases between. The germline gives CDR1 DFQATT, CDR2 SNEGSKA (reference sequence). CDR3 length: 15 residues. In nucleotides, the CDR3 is TGCAGTGCTAGGGACCAACGGACGCAGAGGAATGAGCAGTTCTTC. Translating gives CSARDQRTQRNEQFF.

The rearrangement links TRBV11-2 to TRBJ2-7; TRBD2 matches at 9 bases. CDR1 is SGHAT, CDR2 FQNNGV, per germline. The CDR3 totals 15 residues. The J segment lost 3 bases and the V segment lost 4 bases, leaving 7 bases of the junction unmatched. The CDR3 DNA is TGTGCCAGCAGCTCTCTAGCGGGGAGACTCTACGAGCAGTACTTC. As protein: CASSSLAGRLYEQYF.

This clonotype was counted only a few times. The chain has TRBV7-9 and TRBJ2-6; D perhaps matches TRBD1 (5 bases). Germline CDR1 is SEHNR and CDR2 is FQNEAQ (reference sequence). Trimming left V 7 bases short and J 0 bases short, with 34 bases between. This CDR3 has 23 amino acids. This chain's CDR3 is CASKGPDRSPLIFGPSGANVLTF. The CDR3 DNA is TGTGCCAGCAAGGGCCCTGACAGATCTCCCTTAATCTTCGGTCCCTCTGGGGCCAACGTCCTGACTTTC.

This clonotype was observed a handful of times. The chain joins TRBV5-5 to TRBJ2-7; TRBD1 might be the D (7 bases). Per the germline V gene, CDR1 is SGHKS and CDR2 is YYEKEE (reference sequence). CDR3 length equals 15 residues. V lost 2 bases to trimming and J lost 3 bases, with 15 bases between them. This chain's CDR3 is CASSFAGQTIYEQYF. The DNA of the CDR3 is TGTGCCAGCAGCTTTGCGGGACAGACCATCTACGAGCAGTACTTC.

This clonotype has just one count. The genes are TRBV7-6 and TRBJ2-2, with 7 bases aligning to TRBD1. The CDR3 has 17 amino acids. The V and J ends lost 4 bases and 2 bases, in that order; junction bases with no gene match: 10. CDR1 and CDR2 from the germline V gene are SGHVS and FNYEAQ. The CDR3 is CASSSGWAGGNTGELFF. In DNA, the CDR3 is TGTGCCAGCAGCTCCGGGTGGGCAGGGGGTAACACCGGGGAGCTGTTTTTT.

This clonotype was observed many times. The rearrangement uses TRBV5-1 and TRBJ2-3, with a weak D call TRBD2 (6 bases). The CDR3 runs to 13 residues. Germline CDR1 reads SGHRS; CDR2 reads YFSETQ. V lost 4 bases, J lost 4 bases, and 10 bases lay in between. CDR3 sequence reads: CASSRTIPDTQYF. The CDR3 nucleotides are TGCGCCAGCAGCCGGACTATCCCAGATACGCAGTATTTT.

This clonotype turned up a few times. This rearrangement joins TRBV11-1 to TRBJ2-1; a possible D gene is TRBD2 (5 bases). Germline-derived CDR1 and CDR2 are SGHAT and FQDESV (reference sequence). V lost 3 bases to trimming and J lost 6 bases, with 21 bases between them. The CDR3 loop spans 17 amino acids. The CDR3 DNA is TGTGCCAGCAGCTTGAACAATTATGGCTACGCGGGCAATGAGCAGTTCTTC. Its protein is CASSLNNYGYAGNEQFF.

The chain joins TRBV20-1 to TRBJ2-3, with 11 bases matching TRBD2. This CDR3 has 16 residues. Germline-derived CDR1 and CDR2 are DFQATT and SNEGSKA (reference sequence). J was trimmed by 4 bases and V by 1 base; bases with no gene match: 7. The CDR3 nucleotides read TGCAGTGCTAGAGTCGTAGCGGGGGGGCTGGCAGATACGCAGTATTTT. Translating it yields CSARVVAGGLADTQYF.

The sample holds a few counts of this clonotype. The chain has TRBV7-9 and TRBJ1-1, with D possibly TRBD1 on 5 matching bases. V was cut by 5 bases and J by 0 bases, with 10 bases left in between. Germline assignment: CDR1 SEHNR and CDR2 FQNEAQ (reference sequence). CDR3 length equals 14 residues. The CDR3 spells CASSASGLNTEAFF. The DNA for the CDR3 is TGTGCCAGCAGCGCCTCGGGACTGAACACTGAAGCTTTCTTT.

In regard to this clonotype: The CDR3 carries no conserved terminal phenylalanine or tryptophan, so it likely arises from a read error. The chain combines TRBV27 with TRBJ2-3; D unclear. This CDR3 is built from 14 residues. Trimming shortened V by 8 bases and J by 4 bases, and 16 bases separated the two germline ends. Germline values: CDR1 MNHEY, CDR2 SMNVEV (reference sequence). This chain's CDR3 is CASCPGPWADTQYL. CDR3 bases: TGTGCCAGCTGCCCAGGCCCCTGGGCAGATACGCAGTATTTG.

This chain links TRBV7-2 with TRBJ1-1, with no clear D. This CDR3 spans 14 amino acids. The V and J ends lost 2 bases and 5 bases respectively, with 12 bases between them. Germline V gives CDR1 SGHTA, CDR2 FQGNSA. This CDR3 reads CASSLYGVETEAFF. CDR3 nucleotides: TGTGCCAGCAGCTTATATGGTGTGGAGACTGAAGCTTTCTTT.

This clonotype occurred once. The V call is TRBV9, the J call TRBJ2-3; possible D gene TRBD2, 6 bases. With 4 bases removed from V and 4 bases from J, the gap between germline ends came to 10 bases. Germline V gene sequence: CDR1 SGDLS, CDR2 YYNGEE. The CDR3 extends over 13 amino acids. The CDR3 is CASSSSDADTQYF. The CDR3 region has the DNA TGTGCCAGCAGCTCTAGCGACGCAGATACGCAGTATTTT.

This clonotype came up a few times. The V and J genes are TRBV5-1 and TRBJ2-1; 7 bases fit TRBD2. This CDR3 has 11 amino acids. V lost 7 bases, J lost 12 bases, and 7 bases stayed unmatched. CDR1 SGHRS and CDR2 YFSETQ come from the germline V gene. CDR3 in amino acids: CASGEGQLQFF. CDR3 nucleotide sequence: TGCGCCAGCGGGGAGGGGCAGCTGCAGTTCTTC.

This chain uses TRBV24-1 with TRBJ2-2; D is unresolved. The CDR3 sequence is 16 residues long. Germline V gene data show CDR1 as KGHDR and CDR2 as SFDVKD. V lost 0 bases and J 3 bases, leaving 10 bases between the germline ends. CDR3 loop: CATSDLKPADTGELFF. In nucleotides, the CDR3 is TGTGCCACCAGTGATTTGAAGCCCGCCGACACCGGGGAGCTGTTTTTT.

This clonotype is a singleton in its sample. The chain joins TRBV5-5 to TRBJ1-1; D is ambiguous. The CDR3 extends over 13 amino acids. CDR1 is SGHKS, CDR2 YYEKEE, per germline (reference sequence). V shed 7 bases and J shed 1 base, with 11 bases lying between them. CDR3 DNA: TGTGCCAGCCGCCCGGGAGAGAACACTGAAGCTTTCTTT. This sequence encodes CASRPGENTEAFF.

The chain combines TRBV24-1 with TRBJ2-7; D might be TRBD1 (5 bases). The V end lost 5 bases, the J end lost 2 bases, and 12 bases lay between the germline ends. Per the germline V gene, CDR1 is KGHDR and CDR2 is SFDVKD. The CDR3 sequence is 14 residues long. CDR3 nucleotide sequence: TGTGCCACCAGTGGGGGCCCTCGGCCCTACGAGCAGTACTTC. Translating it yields CATSGGPRPYEQYF.

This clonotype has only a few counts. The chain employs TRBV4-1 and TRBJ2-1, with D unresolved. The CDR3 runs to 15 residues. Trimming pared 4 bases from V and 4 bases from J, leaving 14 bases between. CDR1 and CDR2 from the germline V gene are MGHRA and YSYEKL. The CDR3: CASSRLPGRYNEQFF. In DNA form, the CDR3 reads TGCGCCAGCAGCCGACTCCCTGGTCGGTACAATGAGCAGTTCTTC.